The 29 T cell receptor beta chains given below trace back to one sample, sequenced in a study of vaccination and CD4 T cells after COVID-19. Sequenced with the Oncomine TCR Beta short-read assay was DNA taken from cultured CD4+ T cells. TCRdb processed the PCR reads anew with MiXCR; each CDR3 protein has one entry. Of 14,000 to 15,000 distinct CDR3 sequences in the sample, 48% are singletons; the top ten hold 14% to 15%. Treatment given: roughly 10-day PBMC culture with coronavirus spike peptide pools or control peptides (ViraFEST assay). Antigens of these TCRs are unknown. Sequenced input: CD4+ T cells from blood, cultured in vitro. The receptors were sampled from a human donor who had recovered from COVID-19.

This clonotype was counted between two and nine times. The CDR3 reads CASSLGGVYEQYF. CDR3 DNA sequence: TGTGCCAGCAGCTTAGGCGGAGTCTACGAGCAGTACTTC. This sequence joins TRBV11-2 and TRBJ2-7; no reliable D call. V dropped 1 base and J dropped 3 bases, with 7 bases sitting between them. Per germline, CDR1 SGHAT and CDR2 FQNNGV. This CDR3 has 13 residues.

The sample holds one count of this clonotype. The chain recombines TRBV20-1 with TRBJ2-3, with TRBD2 matching over 7 bases. J lost 4 bases, V lost 8 bases, and 12 bases had no gene match. There are 14 residues in the CDR3. Germline CDR1 reads DFQATT; CDR2 reads SNEGSKA (reference sequence). The CDR3 DNA reads TGCAGTTTCGGACTGGGAGGGGCGGCAGATACGCAGTATTTT. Translation gives CSFGLGGAADTQYF.

The gene calls are TRBV10-3 and TRBJ2-3; no reliable D call. The germline V gene has CDR1 ENHRY and CDR2 SYGVKD. The CDR3 covers 11 residues. Trimming removed 3 bases from V and 5 bases from J, with 3 bases in between. The CDR3 DNA reads as TGTGCCATCAGTGAACGAGATACGCAGTATTTT. This encodes CAISERDTQYF.

This CDR3 reads CASSKSGGTLWETQYF. CDR3 sequence (DNA): TGTGCCAGTAGTAAGAGCGGGGGAACACTATGGGAGACCCAGTACTTC. The chain employs TRBV19 and TRBJ2-5, with 8 positions matching TRBD2. Germline V gene data show CDR1 as LNHDA and CDR2 as SQIVND (reference sequence). Trimming cost V 4 bases and J 5 bases; bases outside gene matches: 12. CDR3 length: 16 amino acids.

The V call is TRBV6-4, the J call TRBJ2-1, with 7 bases matching TRBD1. The CDR3 runs to 15 residues. J was trimmed by 7 bases and V by 1 base; bases with no gene match: 7. From germline, CDR1 is MRHNA and CDR2 SNTAGT. The CDR3 DNA follows: TGTGCCAGCAGTGACTTGGTAACAGGGGTGAATGAGCAGTTCTTC. It codes for CASSDLVTGVNEQFF.

The rearrangement uses TRBV20-1 and TRBJ2-5; D is uncertain. V was pared by 0 bases and J by 7 bases, with 6 bases between. Germline loops: CDR1 DFQATT, CDR2 SNEGSKA (reference sequence). The CDR3 length is 11 residues. In DNA form, the CDR3 reads TGCAGTGCTAGAGATCGGTGGACCCAGTACTTC. This codes for CSARDRWTQYF.

The chain couples TRBV18 to TRBJ2-7, with TRBD1 matching over 10 bases. Germline-derived CDR1 and CDR2 are KGHSH and LQKENI. V was clipped by 0 bases and J by 5 bases; unmatched bases: 4. The CDR3 sequence is 15 residues long. CDR3: CASSPPGTGANEQYF. CDR3 DNA sequence: TGTGCCAGCTCACCACCCGGGACAGGGGCCAACGAGCAGTACTTC.

The genes are TRBV28 and TRBJ1-5, with D possibly TRBD1 on 5 matching bases. CDR3 length: 12 amino acids. Germline V gene lookup returns CDR1 MDHEN and CDR2 SYDVKM. Trimming took off 5 bases at V and 7 bases at J, with 9 bases between the two ends. The CDR3 loop is CASSERDQPQHF. Written as DNA, the CDR3 is TGTGCCAGCAGTGAAAGGGACCAGCCCCAGCATTTT. The complete variable domain, with remaining parts taken from reference TRBV28 and TRBJ1-5, reads DVKVTQSSRYLVKRTGEKVFLECVQDMDHENMFWYRQDPGLGLRLIYFSYDVKMKEKGDIPEGYSVSREKKERFSLILESASTNQTSMYLCASSERDQPQHFGDGTRLSIL.

The chain joins TRBV15 to TRBJ2-3; 8 nucleotides line up with TRBD2. The CDR3 loop spans 16 amino acids. Unmatched junction bases numbered 9, after V lost 5 bases and J lost 2 bases. Germline V CDR1 and CDR2: LNHNV, YYDKDF (reference sequence). For the CDR3, the DNA is TGTGCCACCAGCCGCGGGGGGCTGTCTCCCACAGATACGCAGTATTTT. This encodes CATSRGGLSPTDTQYF.

The V and J genes are TRBV10-3 and TRBJ2-3; 13 nucleotides align to TRBD2. The CDR3 sequence is 18 residues long. V was clipped by 1 base and J by 4 bases; unmatched bases: 8. Germline V gives CDR1 ENHRY, CDR2 SYGVKD. CDR3 sequence reads: CAISEWGTSGVSADTQYF. The CDR3 DNA is TGTGCCATCAGTGAGTGGGGGACTAGCGGGGTCTCGGCAGATACGCAGTATTTT.

This chain links TRBV19 with TRBJ2-1; 11 nucleotides match TRBD1. CDR1 LNHDA and CDR2 SQIVND come from the germline V gene (reference sequence). The ends lost 9 bases at V and 7 bases at J; junction bases unmatched: 8. This CDR3 is built from 14 residues. In nucleotides, the CDR3 is TGTGCCAGCAGCCGGGACAGGGGGAATAATGAGCAGTTCTTC. It encodes CASSRDRGNNEQFF. Based on the CDR3 plus reference TRBV19 and TRBJ2-1, the full variable domain is DGGITQSPKYLFRKEGQNVTLSCEQNLNHDAMYWYRQDPGQGLRLIYYSQIVNDFQKGDIAEGYSVSREKKESFPLTVTSAQKNPTAFYLCASSRDRGNNEQFFGPGTRLTVL.

The chain is built from TRBV6-2 or TRBV6-3 and TRBJ2-2; TRBD2 aligns across 12 bases. Germline V lookup: CDR1 MNHEY, CDR2 SVGEGT. V lost 5 bases, J lost 4 bases, and 2 bases stayed unmatched. CDR3 length: 15 amino acids. The DNA for the CDR3 is TGTGCCAGCAGTCTAGCGGGAGGGCCCACCGGGGAGCTGTTTTTT. Protein product: CASSLAGGPTGELFF.

The chain couples TRBV20-1 to TRBJ2-1; D is possibly TRBD1 (6 bases). Trimming stripped 6 bases from V and 7 bases from J, with 13 bases between. This CDR3 comprises 12 residues. CDR1 and CDR2 from the germline V gene are DFQATT and SNEGSKA (reference sequence). CDR3: CSAHRVGNEQFF. CDR3 coding DNA: TGCAGTGCCCACAGGGTCGGGAATGAGCAGTTCTTC.

The gene calls are TRBV7-3 and TRBJ1-1; D gene unclear. CDR3 length: 15 residues. Deletions cut 2 bases from V and 2 bases from J, with 12 bases between. The germline gives CDR1 SGHTA, CDR2 FQGTGA. The CDR3: CASSLDRGENTEAFF. CDR3 nucleotide sequence: TGTGCCAGCAGCTTAGATCGCGGAGAAAACACTGAAGCTTTCTTT.

The chain links TRBV7-2 to TRBJ2-7; the match to TRBD1 covers 8 bases. The CDR3 sequence is 16 residues long. V lost 5 bases and J lost 2; bases outside the gene matches: 11. CDR1 is SGHTA, CDR2 FQGNSA, per germline. The CDR3 protein is CASSKGGRGPTYEQYF. CDR3 sequence (DNA): TGTGCCAGCAGCAAAGGTGGCAGGGGGCCCACCTACGAGCAGTACTTC.

J is TRBJ1-4 and V is TRBV12-3 or TRBV12-4; TRBD1 matches 9 bases. The V gene end was trimmed by 6 bases and the J gene end by 10 bases; junction bases not matched to a gene: 9. The CDR3 loop spans 14 amino acids. CDR3 bases: TGTGCCAGCAGACGGGACAGGGCGACAGGAAAACTGTTTTTT. Its protein is CASRRDRATGKLFF.

This clonotype came up a few times. The chain carries TRBV19 and TRBJ2-2; D may match TRBD1 or TRBD2 (5 bases each). The germline gives CDR1 LNHDA, CDR2 SQIVND (reference sequence). Trimming took off 4 bases at V and 0 bases at J, with 18 bases between the two ends. This CDR3 spans 18 amino acids. The CDR3 loop reads CASSSSRQSGANTGELFF. The CDR3 nucleotides read TGTGCCAGTAGTAGCTCCCGACAGAGCGGAGCGAACACCGGGGAGCTGTTTTTT.

The chain combines TRBV20-1 with TRBJ2-5, with D uncertain. V was shortened by 1 base and J by 3 bases, with 6 bases between the two germline ends. Germline V gives CDR1 DFQATT, CDR2 SNEGSKA (reference sequence). CDR3 length: 12 amino acids. The CDR3 DNA reads as TGCAGTGCTAGAGTGGCCGAAGAGACCCAGTACTTC. Amino acid sequence: CSARVAEETQYF.

The V gene is TRBV6-1, the J gene TRBJ2-7; D is possibly TRBD1 or TRBD2 (5 bases each). CDR1 and CDR2 from the germline V gene are MNHNS and SASEGT. V was trimmed by 7 bases and J by 2 bases, leaving 12 bases between them. The CDR3 loop spans 13 amino acids. Written as DNA, the CDR3 is TGTGCCAGCAAACGGGACGCAGCCTACGAGCAGTACTTC. Encoded protein: CASKRDAAYEQYF.

The chain is built from TRBV6-1 and TRBJ2-7, with TRBD2 matching 8 bases. CDR1 is MNHNS and CDR2 is SASEGT in the germline V gene. Trimming cost V 5 bases and J 0 bases; bases outside gene matches: 6. The CDR3 loop spans 15 amino acids. In nucleotides, the CDR3 is TGTGCCAGCAGTAAGGGACTAGTCCACTCCTACGAGCAGTACTTC. Its protein product is CASSKGLVHSYEQYF.

The rearrangement links TRBV29-1 to TRBJ1-1, with D tentatively TRBD1 (6 bases). Germline lookup yields CDR1 SQVTM and CDR2 ANQGSEA. Trimming removed 7 bases at V and 2 bases at J, with 14 bases between. This CDR3 region has 13 residues. CDR3 in DNA: TGCAGCGGCCGGGACACCGATAACACTGAAGCTTTCTTT. It translates to CSGRDTDNTEAFF. The full variable domain, completed using reference TRBV29-1 and TRBJ1-1, is SAVISQKPSRDICQRGTSLTIQCQVDSQVTMMFWYRQQPGQSLTLIATANQGSEATYESGFVIDKFPISRPNLTFSTLTVSNMSPEDSSIYLCSGRDTDNTEAFFGQGTRLTVV.

The chain couples TRBV7-2 to TRBJ2-7; 9 bases are a match to TRBD2. With 5 bases clipped from V and 2 bases from J, the junction kept 7 bases outside the gene matches. CDR1 SGHTA and CDR2 FQGNSA come from the germline V gene. The CDR3 is made up of 15 amino acids. CDR3 amino acids: CASSAASGKTYEQYF. The CDR3 DNA reads TGTGCCAGCAGCGCGGCTAGCGGGAAGACCTACGAGCAGTACTTC.

This clonotype occurred a few times. The V gene is TRBV6-1, the J gene TRBJ2-5; a possible D gene is TRBD1 (5 bases). The CDR3 loop spans 15 amino acids. The ends were cut back, 5 bases at V and 1 base at J, with 14 bases in the middle. Germline V gene sequence: CDR1 MNHNS, CDR2 SASEGT. The CDR3 DNA follows: TGTGCCAGCAGTCTTACGTGGGGCCCCCAAGAGACCCAGTACTTC. As protein: CASSLTWGPQETQYF.

This clonotype was found a few times. V and J are TRBV2 and TRBJ2-7; TRBD2 matches at 10 bases. Trimming took 6 bases from V and 2 from J; bases not matched to a gene: 7. Germline CDR1 and CDR2: SNHLY and FYNNEI. There are 15 residues in the CDR3. The CDR3 reads CASSGTSVGAYEQYF. The CDR3, as DNA: TGTGCCAGCAGCGGGACTAGCGTGGGTGCCTACGAGCAGTACTTC. Looking up the rest from reference TRBV2 and TRBJ2-7 gives the full variable domain: EPEVTQTPSHQVTQMGQEVILRCVPISNHLYFYWYRQILGQKVEFLVSFYNNEISEKSEIFDDQFSVERPDGSNFTLKIRSTKLEDSAMYFCASSGTSVGAYEQYFGPGTRLTVT.

This clonotype was seen only a few times. V and J are TRBV4-3 and TRBJ1-2; 9 nucleotides match TRBD1. The CDR3 sequence is 14 residues long. Germline-derived CDR1 and CDR2 are LGHNA and YSLEER. The V segment lost 3 bases and the J segment 7 bases; nucleotides outside the gene matches: 6. CDR3 sequence: CASSHAGTGSGYTF. CDR3 in DNA: TGCGCCAGCAGCCACGCCGGGACAGGGTCTGGCTACACCTTC.

This clonotype was picked up a small number of times. The gene calls are TRBV2 and TRBJ1-1; D gene unclear. V was cut by 6 bases and J by 8 bases, with 10 bases left in between. The CDR3 totals 11 residues. From germline, CDR1 is SNHLY and CDR2 FYNNEI. The CDR3 nucleotides are TGTGCCAGCAGCACTGGGCCCGAAGCTTTCTTT. Encoded protein: CASSTGPEAFF.

The chain carries TRBV7-9 and TRBJ1-3; D gene ambiguous. The V gene's germline CDR1 is SEHNR and CDR2 FQNEAQ (reference sequence). The CDR3 contains 17 residues. Trimming stripped 5 bases from V and 0 bases from J, with 17 bases between. The CDR3 region is CASSQPRGYSSGNTIYF. The CDR3 region has the DNA TGTGCCAGCAGCCAGCCGCGAGGGTATTCCTCTGGAAACACCATATATTTT.

This clonotype was detected only a few times. The CDR3 here is CASSSSDHDYRNTEAFF. In nucleotides, the CDR3 is TGTGCCAGCAGTTCCTCGGACCACGACTACCGAAACACTGAAGCTTTCTTT. This rearrangement joins TRBV27 to TRBJ1-1; D is unclear. The germline V and J ends were trimmed by 4 bases and 2 bases, with 20 bases remaining between them. The CDR3 totals 17 residues. Germline loops: CDR1 MNHEY, CDR2 SMNVEV (reference sequence).

DNA for the CDR3: TGTGCCAGCAGCTTTGGACAGGGGTTGAACACTGAAGCTTTCTTT. It yields the protein CASSFGQGLNTEAFF. The J gene is TRBJ1-1, the V gene TRBV7-8; 9 bases agree with TRBD1. Unmatched junction bases numbered 2, after V lost 3 bases and J lost 0 bases. The germline gives CDR1 SGHVS, CDR2 FQNEAQ. The CDR3 runs 15 residues. Complete variable domain (other parts from reference TRBV7-8 and TRBJ1-1): GAGVSQSPRYKVAKRGQDVALRCDPISGHVSLFWYQQALGQGPEFLTYFQNEAQLDKSGLPSDRFFAERPEGSVSTLKIQRTQQEDSAVYLCASSFGQGLNTEAFFGQGTRLTVV.